Shown below are 5 T cell receptor beta chains from a single sample sequenced in a study of OX40 agonist ivuxolimab in advanced cancers. Generated by immunoSEQ multiplex PCR, the TCRdb table keeps only in-frame clones and is missing some. The repertoire consists of some 21,000 clones, with approximately 86% occurring once and the leading ten covering roughly 49%. Sequenced here: CD4+ or CD8+ T cells sorted from blood, sampled in a trial of the OX40 agonist ivuxolimab. The receptors shown here come from an adult with an advanced solid tumor such as melanoma, head and neck, liver or kidney cancer.

This clone is a singleton in its sample. The V call is TRBV27, the J call TRBJ1-5, with D perhaps TRBD1 (6 bases). Trimming shortened V by 6 bases and J by 5 bases, and 17 bases separated the two germline ends. There are 15 residues in the CDR3. Germline V gives CDR1 MNHEY, CDR2 SMNVEV (reference sequence). CDR3 nucleotides: TGTGCCAGCAGCCGAGATACAGGGCTTGATCAGCCCCAGCATTTT. This encodes CASSRDTGLDQPQHF.

This clone was observed a single time. The chain couples TRBV4-1 to TRBJ2-1; D is possibly TRBD1 or TRBD2 (7 bases each). Germline values: CDR1 MGHRA, CDR2 YSYEKL. The CDR3 has 15 amino acids. Trimming removed 1 base from V and 9 bases from J, with 16 bases in between. The CDR3 coding sequence is TGCGCCAGCAGCCAAGTGGCAGGGGGGGAATTTGAGCAGTTCTTC. Amino acid sequence: CASSQVAGGEFEQFF.

This rearrangement joins TRBV4-1 to TRBJ2-3; D may match TRBD1 or TRBD2 (6 bases each). V shed 0 bases and J shed 6 bases, with 10 bases lying between them. This CDR3 spans 14 amino acids. Germline loops: CDR1 MGHRA, CDR2 YSYEKL. The CDR3 here is CASSQDRGRDTQYF. CDR3 DNA: TGCGCCAGCAGCCAAGATCGGGGGCGCGATACGCAGTATTTT.

This clone has more than one count but fewer than ten. Other DNA sequences in the same sample also yield this CDR3. The chain carries TRBV5-1 and TRBJ2-7; 7 nucleotides line up with TRBD1. CDR1 is SGHRS, CDR2 YFSETQ, per germline. The CDR3 covers 14 residues. With 4 bases clipped from V and 2 bases from J, the junction kept 6 bases outside the gene matches. The CDR3 bases are TGCGCCAGCAGCCTAGGGACAGATGCCTACGAGCAGTACTTC. It encodes CASSLGTDAYEQYF.

The gene calls are TRBV6-1 and TRBJ2-7; 10 bases agree with TRBD1. V dropped 6 bases and J dropped 3; count of bases not matched to a gene: 2. There are 13 residues in the CDR3. Germline CDR1 and CDR2: MNHNS and SASEGT. This CDR3 reads CASRDRGGYEQYF. As DNA, the CDR3 is TGTGCCAGCAGGGACAGGGGGGGCTACGAGCAGTACTTC.